The clone carrying this T cell receptor beta chain was counted many times. The ends were cut back, 0 bases at V and 8 bases at J, with 12 bases in the middle. The CDR3 extends over 15 amino acids. Germline values: CDR1 SGHRS, CDR2 YFSETQ. This entry is derived from a study of CD8+CD57+ T cells in acquired aplastic anemia. Profiles of TCR beta VDJ and CDR3 were generated from a genomic DNA template. TCRdb reprocessed the reads with MiXCR, giving one entry per CDR3 protein. The table lists 200,000 to 250,000 distinct CDR3 sequences, about a third of them singletons. Sequenced sample: sorted CD4+, CD8+, or CD8+CD57+ T cells (not recorded which) from PBMCs. The genes are TRBV5-1 and TRBJ1-6; no reliable D call. This clonotype was sampled from a human donor in good health, serving as a control. The CDR3 coding sequence is TGCGCCAGCAGCTTGGGTCCGACTTCTGATTCACCCCTCCACTTT. It codes for CASSLGPTSDSPLHF.